The rows below give T cell receptor beta chains drawn from one sample of a study of blood T cells in healthy people across ages. TCRdb analysed the 5' RACE reads with MiXCR anew, one entry per CDR3 protein. The sample contains about 1.1 million distinct CDR3 sequences, about two fifths of which appear only once. Sequencing was performed on blood. Source of these receptors: a young man in good health. Each CDR3 is given with its conserved first and last residue. The order of the fields is V gene, J gene, clone size, D gene, CDR3 DNA, CDR3 protein. A D gene is named only where the DNA matches it firmly. A clone size is listed for some rows: how often the clone was seen (once, few, many), or a class if it is expanded.

TRBV2	TRBJ1-4	.	.	TGTGCCAGCAGTGAAGGGTTTGCCCCGAATGAAAAACTGTTTTTT	CASSEGFAPNEKLFF
TRBV27	TRBJ1-2	.	.	TGTGCCAGCAGTCCGAGTCGGACGGGCTTTACTAACTATTGCTACACCTTC	CASSPSRTGFTNYCYTF
TRBV2	TRBJ1-5	few	.	TGTGCCAGCTGTCTCCGGGACACCAATCAGCCCCAGCATTTT	CASCLRDTNQPQHF
TRBV10-3	TRBJ2-5	few	TRBD1	TGTGCCATCAGTGACTTAGGGACAGGGCAAGAGACCCAGTACTTC	CAISDLGTGQETQYF
TRBV7-9	TRBJ2-7	few	.	TGTGCCAGCAGCCTAGACCGGACAGACGATTTGGACGAGCAGTACTTC	CASSLDRTDDLDEQYF
TRBV5-1	TRBJ1-3	few	.	TGCGCCAGCAGCGAAGACTGGACGGTCGGAAACACCATATATTTT	CASSEDWTVGNTIYF
TRBV7-9	TRBJ1-1	.	.	TGTGCCAGCAGCTCTTCTCTGTCAGGGGCGAACACTGAAGCTTTCTTT	CASSSSLSGANTEAFF
TRBV6-1	TRBJ1-2	once	.	TGTGCCAGCAGTGAAGCGCCCAGGACAGAATTTAACTATGGCTACACCTTC	CASSEAPRTEFNYGYTF
TRBV21-1	TRBJ2-1	few	.	TGTGCCAGCAGCAGAAAATGGGCCATTAATGAGCAGTTCTTC	CASSRKWAINEQFF
TRBV7-9	TRBJ2-7	.	.	TGTGCCAGCAGCCCAGAACAGGAGACCTACTACGAGCAGTACTTC	CASSPEQETYYEQYF
TRBV21-1	TRBJ2-7	few	.	TGTGCCAGCAGCAAAGTCCAGGGTTCCCCACCCTACGAGCAGTACTTC	CASSKVQGSPPYEQYF
TRBV6-2/TRBV6-3	TRBJ2-5	few	TRBD2	TGTGCCAGCACTGTAGCGGGGAGGACCCAGTACTTC	CASTVAGRTQYF
TRBV27	TRBJ2-5	.	.	TGTGCCAGCAGTCCCTACCTCGAAAACGTGGAGACCCAGTACTTC	CASSPYLENVETQYF
TRBV7-9	TRBJ2-3	.	TRBD1	TGTGCCAGCAGCGCAGGACAGGGGGCGGTATCAGATACGCAGTATTTT	CASSAGQGAVSDTQYF
TRBV6-1	TRBJ2-2	.	.	TGTGCCAGCAGATTGGTAGCCGGGGAGCTGTTTTTT	CASRLVAGELFF
TRBV5-1	TRBJ2-6	.	.	TGCGCCAGCAGCTTATCTGCAGGGGGGTTTTCTGGGGCCAACGTCCTGACTTTC	CASSLSAGGFSGANVLTF
TRBV3-1	TRBJ2-1	.	.	TGTGCCAGCAGCCCTACCGACAGGGGAGGGAAGGAGCAGTTCTTC	CASSPTDRGGKEQFF
TRBV6-1	TRBJ1-2	.	.	TGTGCCAGCAGGGGGGACGTCAACTATGGCTACACCTTC	CASRGDVNYGYTF
TRBV9	TRBJ2-7	.	TRBD2	TGTGCCAGCAGCGTAGAGGGACTAGCGGGGTACGAGCAGTACTTC	CASSVEGLAGYEQYF
TRBV14	TRBJ2-5	.	.	TGTGCCAGCAGCCAAGATCATGGTGAGGCCCAGTACTTC	CASSQDHGEAQYF
TRBV4-3	TRBJ1-6	.	.	TGCGCCAGCAGCCAAGCTGAGAGCCGTGAGGGTAATTCACCCCTCCACTTT	CASSQAESREGNSPLHF
TRBV7-9	TRBJ2-1	.	TRBD2	TGTGCCAGCAGCTTATCTGGGCGGGGGGCTTTCTACAAGGAGCAGTTCTTC	CASSLSGRGAFYKEQFF
TRBV4-3	TRBJ1-2	.	.	TGCGCCAGCAGCCACCCCGGGGGAAAGAACTATGGCTACACCTTC	CASSHPGGKNYGYTF
TRBV5-1	TRBJ1-6	few	TRBD1	TGCGCCAGCAGCTCAAGACAGGGTGCCGGGACACCCCTCCACTTT	CASSSRQGAGTPLHF
TRBV20-1	TRBJ2-1	many	.	TGCAGTGCTAGAGGAGAGATTGATTACAATGAGCAGTTCTTC	CSARGEIDYNEQFF
TRBV5-1	TRBJ1-6	few	.	TGCGCCAGCAGCCAGCCGGGGGGCGGTTCACCCCTCCACTTT	CASSQPGGGSPLHF
TRBV5-1	TRBJ2-7	.	TRBD1	TGCGCCAGCACCCTGCGACCGACAGGGGGTTACGAGCAGTACTTC	CASTLRPTGGYEQYF
TRBV20-1	TRBJ2-3	.	.	TGCAGTGCCCAGACTGAGACAGAAACCCCCACAGATACGCAGTATTTT	CSAQTETETPTDTQYF
TRBV6-2/TRBV6-3	TRBJ1-1	.	TRBD1	TGTGCCAGCAGGCCGGGACAGCTGGACACTGAAGCTTTCTTT	CASRPGQLDTEAFF
TRBV29-1	TRBJ2-7	.	.	TGCAGCGTTGCGGCATACCGAGACCACAATGAGCAGTACTTC	CSVAAYRDHNEQYF
TRBV9	TRBJ1-4	.	TRBD1	TGTGCCAGCAGCGTAGCGCAGGGGGCCGATGAAAAACTGTTTTTT	CASSVAQGADEKLFF
TRBV6-2/TRBV6-3	TRBJ2-1	.	TRBD1	TGTGCCAGCAGCCACCGGGACAGGGATTTGAATGAGCAGTTCTTC	CASSHRDRDLNEQFF
TRBV29-1	TRBJ2-3	.	TRBD2	TGCAGCGTTGAAGCCGATGATCCTAGCGGGGGATCAGATACGCAGTATTTT	CSVEADDPSGGSDTQYF
TRBV30	TRBJ2-1	few	.	TGTGCCTGGGGGGGCTTTTTGAATGAGCAGTTCTTC	CAWGGFLNEQFF
TRBV7-9	TRBJ2-7	.	.	TGTGCCAGCAGCTTAGTAGCACAAATCAGATACAATGAGCAGTACTTC	CASSLVAQIRYNEQYF
TRBV7-2	TRBJ2-7	few	TRBD1	TGTGCCAGCAGCTTAGGGACAGGAATATACTACGAGCAGTACTTC	CASSLGTGIYYEQYF
TRBV2	TRBJ1-1	.	.	TGTGCCAGCAAGTTGGGGGGCACCACTGAAGCTTTCTTT	CASKLGGTTEAFF